A few counts support the clone carrying this T cell receptor (beta chain). Its antigen is currently unknown. The germline V gene has CDR1 ENHRY and CDR2 SYGVKD. The CDR3 totals 12 residues. Trimming pared 3 bases from V and 7 bases from J, leaving 9 bases between. This specimen belongs to a study of blood T cells in healthy people across ages. Looking at the study overall: About one barcoded beta molecule was captured per two T cells (by template switching). Study-wide findings and caveats: Unsorted PBMCs prevented conclusive naive versus antigen-experienced comparison. The fall in TCR beta diversity per million T cells was roughly linear with age.

Primed by a sample-barcoded 5' primer and a J-beta primer mix, a second PCR proceeded for about 6 to 12 cycles. TCRdb redid the calling of the 5' RACE reads with MiXCR, one entry per CDR3 protein. The sample lists about 1.6 million distinct CDR3 sequences, 30% to 40% occurring once. The sequence was obtained from a woman between 25 and 40 years old in good health. Sequenced material: blood. The chain employs TRBV10-3 and TRBJ1-2; a weak D match, TRBD1 (6 bases). CDR3 in DNA: TGTGCCATCAGTGATTGGGGGCCTGGCTACACCTTC. Translating it yields CAISDWGPGYTF.